These T cell receptor beta chains were read from a single sample in a study of blood T cells in healthy people across ages. Each CDR3 protein is one row after TCRdb ran MiXCR on the 5' RACE reads. The top ten hold over 10% of the sample, which has about 900,000 distinct CDR3 sequences, around 46% seen once. Sequences were obtained from blood. The receptors were gathered from a man aged 30 to 45 in good health. Both conserved end residues are part of each CDR3. Fields, in order: clone size, D gene, J gene, V gene, CDR3 DNA, CDR3 protein. D genes are given only for firm matches. Not all rows give a size; the values are once, few, many and, for expanded clones, a class.

>.|.|TRBJ1-2|TRBV2
TGTGCCAGCAGTTCGGACAGCGTTTATGGCTACACCTTC
CASSSDSVYGYTF
>.|TRBD2|TRBJ2-7|TRBV20-1
TGCAGTGCTCCTGGACTAGCGGGGGTTGCCTCCTACGAGCAGTACTTC
CSAPGLAGVASYEQYF
>.|TRBD1|TRBJ1-1|TRBV7-2
TGTGCCAGCAGCTTCAGGGGGTTGAACACTGAAGCTTTCTTT
CASSFRGLNTEAFF
>.|.|TRBJ2-3|TRBV10-3
TGTGCCATCAGTGGTTCGAGTCCAGCAGATACGCAGTATTTT
CAISGSSPADTQYF
>.|TRBD2|TRBJ2-3|TRBV4-2
TGTGCCAGCAGCCAAGATGGCCTAGCGGGAGATACGCAGTATTTT
CASSQDGLAGDTQYF
>few|TRBD2|TRBJ2-3|TRBV6-1
TGTGCCAGCAGTGAAGGGACTAGTTTAAATACGCAGTATTTT
CASSEGTSLNTQYF
>.|TRBD2|TRBJ2-2|TRBV11-2
TGTGCCAGCAGCTTAGAACTAGCGCACACCGGGGAGCTGTTTTTT
CASSLELAHTGELFF
>.|.|TRBJ1-3|TRBV6-2/TRBV6-3
TGTGCCAGCAGCACGCTAGCGGGGAGAAACTCTGGAAACACCATATATTTT
CASSTLAGRNSGNTIYF
>.|.|TRBJ2-2|TRBV4-2
TGTGCCAGCAGCCAAAGCCCGCTAGCCGATGGTGCCGGGGAGCTGTTTTTT
CASSQSPLADGAGELFF
>.|.|TRBJ1-4|TRBV7-2
TGTGCCAGCAGCGGCGGACAAGCTAATGAAAAACTGTTTTTT
CASSGGQANEKLFF
>.|.|TRBJ1-5|TRBV4-3
TGCGCCAGCAGCCAAGACGGGGAAGCCAATCAGCCCCAGCATTTT
CASSQDGEANQPQHF
>once|.|TRBJ2-7|TRBV27
TGTGCCAGCAGAGGCTCACCCACCTACGAGCAGTACTTC
CASRGSPTYEQYF
>.|.|TRBJ2-4|TRBV18
TGTGCCAGCTCACCACCGGTCGCGTCCAAAAACATTCAGTACTTC
CASSPPVASKNIQYF
>.|.|TRBJ2-1|TRBV6-2/TRBV6-3
TGTGCCAGCAGCCATGGGACAAGGAGCTCCTACAATGAGCAGTTCTTC
CASSHGTRSSYNEQFF
>.|.|TRBJ2-3|TRBV7-2
TGTGCCAGCAGCTCTGGGGGGCCAGTAGATACGCAGTATTTT
CASSSGGPVDTQYF
>few|TRBD2|TRBJ2-1|TRBV6-2/TRBV6-3
TGTGCCAGCAGTTACTCTAGCGGGAGGGGTGAGCAGTTCTTC
CASSYSSGRGEQFF
>many|TRBD1|TRBJ1-4|TRBV15
TGTGCCACCAGCAGAGCTCGGACAGGAACTGAAAAACTGTTTTTT
CATSRARTGTEKLFF
>.|TRBD2|TRBJ2-3|TRBV2
TGTGCCAGCAGACCCTCTAGCGGGTCTAGCACAGATACGCAGTATTTT
CASRPSSGSSTDTQYF
>few|TRBD2|TRBJ2-7|TRBV7-9
TGTGCCAGCAGCTTTTCTAGCGGGAACTCCTACGAGCAGTACTTC
CASSFSSGNSYEQYF
>once|TRBD1|TRBJ2-7|TRBV27
TGTGCCAGCAGTGGCCCGGACAGGGGTTGCGAGCAGTACTTC
CASSGPDRGCEQYF
>once|TRBD1|TRBJ2-4|TRBV12-3/TRBV12-4
TGTGCCAGCAAAGACAGGGGGACCAAAAACATTCAGTACTTC
CASKDRGTKNIQYF
>.|.|TRBJ2-7|TRBV6-5
TGTGCCAGCAAGCGTAGGGGCGACGGCCCCTACGAGCAGTACTTC
CASKRRGDGPYEQYF
>.|TRBD1|TRBJ2-3|TRBV10-3
TGTGCCATCAGTCGGACAGGGCAGACAGATACGCAGTATTTT
CAISRTGQTDTQYF
>.|.|TRBJ1-4|TRBV5-1
TGCGCCAGCACTCCGGGCGGCAGTGGAAATGAAAAACTGTTTTTT
CASTPGGSGNEKLFF
>few|.|TRBJ1-2|TRBV4-1
TGCGCCAGCAGCCGAGTAGGAGGGGTAGATGGCTACACCTTC
CASSRVGGVDGYTF
>.|TRBD1|TRBJ2-5|TRBV5-1
TGCGCCAGCAGCGCCCCGAGACAGGGGATACAAGAGACCCAGTACTTC
CASSAPRQGIQETQYF
>.|TRBD1|TRBJ1-6|TRBV13
TGTGCCAGCAGCCGTTATTACAGGGGATCACCCCTCCACTTT
CASSRYYRGSPLHF
>.|.|TRBJ2-3|TRBV6-5
TGTGCCAGCAGTTACGGACCCGCTAGCACAGATACGCAGTATTTT
CASSYGPASTDTQYF
>.|.|TRBJ2-1|TRBV5-4
TGTGCCAGCAGCTCGGGAGGACAGGGATTTTGGAATGAGCAGTTCTTC
CASSSGGQGFWNEQFF
>few|TRBD1|TRBJ2-1|TRBV4-1
TGCGCCAGCACAGGGGGCGGTGAGCAGTTCTTC
CASTGGGEQFF
>.|TRBD1|TRBJ2-7|TRBV20-1
TGCAGTGCACGGACAGGGGGGCGCGAGCAGTACTTC
CSARTGGREQYF
>few|TRBD1|TRBJ2-7|TRBV6-2/TRBV6-3
TGTGCCAGCAGTGATCGACAGGGTACTACCCTTTACGAGCAGTACTTC
CASSDRQGTTLYEQYF
>few|.|TRBJ1-1|TRBV6-2/TRBV6-3
TGTGCCAGCAGTTACGCAGGGTACACTGAAGCTTTCTTT
CASSYAGYTEAFF
>few|.|TRBJ2-1|TRBV18
TGTGCCAGCGGGGAGGGGGCGTACAATGAGCAGTTCTTC
CASGEGAYNEQFF
>few|.|TRBJ1-1|TRBV9
TGTGCCAGCAGCGTCCAGGGCGCAAACACTGAAGCTTTCTTT
CASSVQGANTEAFF
>.|TRBD2|TRBJ2-3|TRBV7-2
TGTGCCAGCAGCTTAGTTTCGGGGGGGAGCACAGATACGCAGTATTTT
CASSLVSGGSTDTQYF
>few|.|TRBJ2-3|TRBV29-1
TGCAGCGTTGAAGGCAGCACAGATACGCAGTATTTT
CSVEGSTDTQYF
>.|.|TRBJ2-7|TRBV29-1
TGCAGCGCCGGAAGGGGAGGCGAGCAGTACTTC
CSAGRGGEQYF
>.|.|TRBJ2-2|TRBV27
TGTGCCAGCAGTTTGGACACCTACACCGGGGAGCTGTTTTTT
CASSLDTYTGELFF
>.|TRBD1|TRBJ1-1|TRBV12-3/TRBV12-4
TGTGCCACCCACAGGGGGGTGAACACTGAAGCTTTCTTT
CATHRGVNTEAFF
>.|TRBD2|TRBJ2-5|TRBV7-2
TGTGCCAGCAGTTCAAATAGCGGGGGCGGGGAGACCCAGTACTTC
CASSSNSGGGETQYF
>many|.|TRBJ2-4|TRBV28
TGTGCCAGCAGTGCCACGAGGGTTCAGTACTTC
CASSATRVQYF
>.|.|TRBJ1-5|TRBV28
TGTGCCAGCAGAACCCACTCGGGGGGCTATTTGGAAAATCAGCCCCAGCATTTT
CASRTHSGGYLENQPQHF
>.|TRBD1|TRBJ2-3|TRBV7-9
TGTGCCAGCAGCTTTGTGACAGGGGGCCCAGATACGCAGTATTTT
CASSFVTGGPDTQYF
>many|.|TRBJ2-3|TRBV20-1
TGCAGTGCTAGAGATAGTAGGGTACCCCATGGGGATACGCAGTATTTT
CSARDSRVPHGDTQYF
>few|.|TRBJ2-3|TRBV6-1
TGTGCCAGCAGGGCAACAGGGTACGATACGCAGTATTTT
CASRATGYDTQYF
>.|.|TRBJ1-2|TRBV7-9
TGTGCCAGCAGCCGGGACCAGATTGGCCACACCTTC
CASSRDQIGHTF
>.|.|TRBJ1-1|TRBV10-3
TGTGCCATCAGTGCCCGGGGACAGAACACTGAAGCTTTCTTT
CAISARGQNTEAFF
>few|.|TRBJ1-4|TRBV29-1
TGCAGCGTTGAAACGGCAGGGGAAGAAAAACTGTTTTTT
CSVETAGEEKLFF
>few|.|TRBJ2-5|TRBV11-2
TGTGCCAGCAGCTTAGATGGGTCTCAAGAGACCCAGTACTTC
CASSLDGSQETQYF
>.|TRBD1|TRBJ2-7|TRBV6-5
TGTGCCAGCAGTCCACAGGGGGCGCTCACCCACGAGCAGTACTTC
CASSPQGALTHEQYF
>.|.|TRBJ2-4|TRBV28
TGTGCCAGCAGTTCATCAGGGGTACGGGGCATTCAGTACTTC
CASSSSGVRGIQYF
>few|.|TRBJ1-1|TRBV6-6
TGTGCCAGCAGTTACTCGACGGGGAGGGCTGAAGCTTTCTTT
CASSYSTGRAEAFF
>.|TRBD1|TRBJ2-7|TRBV29-1
TGCAGCGCCGCTTCGGGACAGGGGACCTACGAGCAGTACTTC
CSAASGQGTYEQYF
>.|.|TRBJ2-2|TRBV14
TGTGCCAGCAGCCGAGGCCTCCGGTTTACCGGGGAGCTGTTTTTT
CASSRGLRFTGELFF
>.|.|TRBJ2-7|TRBV18
TGTGCCAGCTCATCAGTCCAGGGAGAGTACGAGCAGTACTTC
CASSSVQGEYEQYF
>.|.|TRBJ2-5|TRBV20-1
TGCAGTGCTCCTGATAGCTCGCAGTACTTC
CSAPDSSQYF